Each of the 24 T cell receptor beta chains below was sequenced from the same sample in a study of blood T cell repertoires in COVID-19. Sequencing used immunoSEQ multiplex PCR; TCRdb keeps in-frame clones, though not all of them. The sample has roughly 220,000 clones; about 88% are singletons. Input material: PBMCs or T cells enriched from blood (not recorded which). The receptors originated from a woman aged 30 to 39 who had recovered from COVID-19.

The chain is built from TRBV20-1 and TRBJ2-3, with no clear D. The CDR3 contains 10 residues. The V gene lost 6 bases and the J gene lost 5 bases, with 6 bases spanning the gap. Germline V gene data show CDR1 as DFQATT and CDR2 as SNEGSKA (reference sequence). The CDR3 region is CSAFVDTQYF. CDR3 DNA: TGCAGTGCCTTTGTAGATACGCAGTATTTT.

The CDR3 DNA follows: TGTGCCAGCAGTTTAAACGACCCTAGCGGGGGGGCTGGCGAGCAGTACTTC. It yields the protein CASSLNDPSGGAGEQYF. The V gene is TRBV27, the J gene TRBJ2-7; 12 bases line up with TRBD2. Per the germline V gene, CDR1 is MNHEY and CDR2 is SMNVEV (reference sequence). The J segment lost 6 bases and the V segment lost 2 bases, leaving 11 bases of the junction unmatched. The CDR3 runs 17 residues.

The chain joins TRBV27 to TRBJ2-7; tentative D call: TRBD2 (6 bases). The V gene's germline CDR1 is MNHEY and CDR2 SMNVEV (reference sequence). Trimming removed 5 bases at V and 3 bases at J, with 11 bases between. The CDR3 is 13 amino acids. In DNA, the CDR3 is TGTGCCAGCAGTACCTCGACTAGCTACGAGCAGTACTTC. Amino acids: CASSTSTSYEQYF.

The chain couples TRBV7-9 to TRBJ1-2; D remains ambiguous. The germline V gene encodes CDR1 SEHNR and CDR2 FQNEAQ (reference sequence). This CDR3 comprises 15 residues. V lost 1 base, J lost 0 bases, and 9 bases lay in between. CDR3 sequence (DNA): TGTGCCAGCAGCTTAGGGGCAAGTGCTAACTATGGCTACACCTTC. This codes for CASSLGASANYGYTF.

The CDR3 sequence: CASSWTGVSNQPQHF. In DNA form, the CDR3 reads TGTGCCAGCAGTTGGACAGGGGTTAGCAATCAGCCCCAGCATTTT. This chain links TRBV27 with TRBJ1-5, with 9 bases matching TRBD1. Germline lookup yields CDR1 MNHEY and CDR2 SMNVEV (reference sequence). The CDR3 is made up of 15 amino acids. J lost 0 bases, V lost 4 bases, and 1 base had no gene match.

J is TRBJ2-5 and V is TRBV5-4, with TRBD2 matching 11 bases. Germline V gene data show CDR1 as SGHNT and CDR2 as YYREEE (reference sequence). There are 15 residues in the CDR3. V lost 3 bases and J lost 2; bases outside the gene matches: 3. For the CDR3, the DNA is TGTGCCAGCAGCTCGACTAGCGGGGCTCAAGAGACCCAGTACTTC. It encodes CASSSTSGAQETQYF.

The chain employs TRBV6-6 and TRBJ2-7; TRBD1 agrees at 7 bases. V lost 2 bases, J lost 3 bases, and 4 bases stayed unmatched. Germline loops: CDR1 MNHNY, CDR2 SVGAGI (reference sequence). The CDR3 has 14 amino acids. CDR3 sequence: CASSYGGQNYEQYF. The CDR3, as DNA: TGTGCCAGCAGTTACGGGGGACAGAACTACGAGCAGTACTTC.

The chain recombines TRBV18 with TRBJ2-1, with TRBD2 matching 14 bases. CDR1 and CDR2 from the germline V gene are KGHSH and LQKENI. This CDR3 is 16 amino acids long. V lost 2 bases, J lost 5 bases, and 2 bases stayed unmatched. The CDR3 DNA reads as TGTGCCAGCTCACCAGGGACTAGCGGGGGTAACAATGAGCAGTTCTTC. This translates into CASSPGTSGGNNEQFF. The full variable domain, with the rest looked up from reference TRBV18 and TRBJ2-1, is NAGVMQNPRHLVRRRGQEARLRCSPMKGHSHVYWYRQLPEEGLKFMVYLQKENIIDESGMPKERFSAEFPKEGPSILRIQQVVRGDSAAYFCASSPGTSGGNNEQFFGPGTRLTVL.

With regard to this clone: The same CDR3 also results from other DNA sequences found in this sample. This chain links TRBV12-3 or TRBV12-4 with TRBJ1-1, with D uncertain. Trimming removed 6 bases from V and 3 bases from J, with 8 bases in between. This CDR3 spans 12 amino acids. The CDR3 DNA sequence: TGTGCCAGCAGCTTTGGAGACACTGAAGCTTTCTTT. Translated, it gives CASSFGDTEAFF.

The rearrangement links TRBV7-8 to TRBJ2-7, with 7 bases identical to TRBD1. V dropped 4 bases and J dropped 1; count of bases not matched to a gene: 1. The CDR3 loop spans 13 amino acids. Germline V gives CDR1 SGHVS, CDR2 FQNEAQ. The DNA for the CDR3 is TGTGCCAGCAGCTGGGGACAGTCCTACGAGCAGTACTTC. It translates to CASSWGQSYEQYF.

The CDR3, as DNA: TGTGCCAGCAGCGGCTTAGGGACAGATAATTCACCCCTCCACTTT. Translation: CASSGLGTDNSPLHF. The chain joins TRBV5-4 to TRBJ1-6; 7 bases fit TRBD1. The CDR3 runs to 15 residues. Germline values: CDR1 SGHNT, CDR2 YYREEE (reference sequence). The V segment lost 4 bases and the J segment 5 bases; nucleotides outside the gene matches: 6.

The rearrangement links TRBV18 to TRBJ2-5; 7 bases line up with TRBD1. Germline CDR1 reads KGHSH; CDR2 reads LQKENI. J was trimmed by 3 bases and V by 6 bases; bases with no gene match: 4. The length of the CDR3 is 13 residues. CDR3 residues: CASSQGTEETQYF. The CDR3 DNA follows: TGTGCCAGCTCGCAAGGGACAGAAGAGACCCAGTACTTC.

The chain links TRBV6-2 or TRBV6-3 to TRBJ1-3; D is possibly TRBD1 (6 bases). The germline V gene has CDR1 MNHEY and CDR2 SVGEGT. Trimming removed 6 bases at V and 4 bases at J, with 16 bases between. CDR3 length: 15 residues. Here the CDR3 DNA reads TGTGCCAGCAGCGAAAACAGGGTGTCCGGAAACACCATATATTTT. As protein: CASSENRVSGNTIYF.

This chain connects TRBV7-6 to TRBJ2-7; tentatively, D is TRBD2 (6 bases). This CDR3 region has 15 residues. Germline V CDR1 and CDR2: SGHVS, FNYEAQ. V shed 1 base and J shed 2 bases, with 12 bases lying between them. CDR3 nucleotide sequence: TGTGCCAGCAGCTTAGGAGCAGGCGGGACCTACGAGCAGTACTTC. Amino acids: CASSLGAGGTYEQYF. The full variable domain, with the rest looked up from reference TRBV7-6 and TRBJ2-7, is GAGVSQSPRYKVTKRGQDVALRCDPISGHVSLYWYRQALGQGPEFLTYFNYEAQQDKSGLPNDRFSAERPEGSISTLTIQRTEQRDSAMYRCASSLGAGGTYEQYFGPGTRLTVT.

This rearrangement joins TRBV7-8 to TRBJ2-3; 10 nucleotides agree with TRBD1. CDR1 is SGHVS and CDR2 is FQNEAQ in the germline V gene. The CDR3 is made up of 17 amino acids. V shed 3 bases and J 3 bases; nucleotides not matched to a gene: 9. The CDR3 region is CASSLDPGQGITDTQYF. CDR3 nucleotides: TGTGCCAGCAGCTTGGACCCGGGACAGGGGATAACAGATACGCAGTATTTT.

The gene calls are TRBV6-5 and TRBJ2-7, with D perhaps TRBD1 (6 bases). Germline loops: CDR1 MNHEY, CDR2 SVGAGI. The ends were cut back, 7 bases at V and 0 bases at J, with 16 bases in the middle. The CDR3 is 15 residues long. CDR3 bases: TGTGCCAGCACCCCCTCCAGGGGCGACTCCTACGAGCAGTACTTC. It codes for CASTPSRGDSYEQYF.

The V gene is TRBV20-1, the J gene TRBJ1-1; possible D gene TRBD1, 5 bases. V lost 8 bases and J 7 bases, leaving 14 bases between the germline ends. Per the germline V gene, CDR1 is DFQATT and CDR2 is SNEGSKA (reference sequence). The CDR3 loop spans 11 amino acids. CDR3 nucleotides: TGCAGTTCGGTAACAGGATATGAAGCTTTCTTT. As protein: CSSVTGYEAFF.

The V call is TRBV11-2, the J call TRBJ1-1, with D tentatively TRBD1 (5 bases). This CDR3 has 13 amino acids. Per germline, CDR1 SGHAT and CDR2 FQNNGV. Trimming pared 3 bases from V and 1 base from J, leaving 6 bases between. The CDR3 is CASSFQGNTEAFF. DNA of the CDR3: TGTGCCAGCAGCTTTCAGGGGAACACTGAAGCTTTCTTT.

This chain links TRBV5-4 with TRBJ2-7, with 8 nucleotides matching TRBD2. The CDR3 runs 14 residues. CDR1 is SGHNT, CDR2 YYREEE, per germline (reference sequence). With V trimmed by 2 bases and J by 3 bases, 4 bases remained unmatched. CDR3: CASSLAGAIYEQYF. CDR3 in DNA: TGTGCCAGCAGCTTAGCGGGGGCTATCTACGAGCAGTACTTC.

The rearrangement uses TRBV4-3 and TRBJ2-1; D may be TRBD2 (6 bases). Trimming stripped 4 bases from V and 5 bases from J, with 9 bases between. This CDR3 comprises 13 residues. Per germline, CDR1 LGHNA and CDR2 YSLEER. The CDR3 region is CASSLLADNEQFF. CDR3 DNA sequence: TGCGCCAGCAGCCTACTAGCAGACAATGAGCAGTTCTTC.

The chain combines TRBV19 with TRBJ1-2, with 10 positions matching TRBD1. Unmatched junction bases numbered 10, after V lost 6 bases and J lost 3 bases. CDR1 and CDR2 from the germline V gene are LNHDA and SQIVND (reference sequence). The CDR3 is made up of 16 amino acids. The CDR3 DNA reads as TGTGCCAGTAGCTGGGACAGGGGTCGTGTCGACTATGGCTACACCTTC. Protein: CASSWDRGRVDYGYTF. Full variable domain (missing parts from reference TRBV19 and TRBJ1-2): DGGITQSPKYLFRKEGQNVTLSCEQNLNHDAMYWYRQDPGQGLRLIYYSQIVNDFQKGDIAEGYSVSREKKESFPLTVTSAQKNPTAFYLCASSWDRGRVDYGYTFGSGTRLTVV.

The chain combines TRBV6-1 with TRBJ2-7, with 7 bases identical to TRBD1. Trimming took 0 bases from V and 3 from J; bases not matched to a gene: 5. Germline-derived CDR1 and CDR2 are MNHNS and SASEGT. The CDR3 has 15 residues. CDR3 in amino acids: CASSEAGGASYEQYF. Written as DNA, the CDR3 is TGTGCCAGCAGTGAAGCAGGGGGCGCAAGCTACGAGCAGTACTTC.

This chain uses TRBV4-3 with TRBJ1-6; possibly TRBD1 for D (5 bases). The V gene's germline CDR1 is LGHNA and CDR2 YSLEER. The V and J ends lost 1 base and 10 bases respectively, with 11 bases between them. The CDR3 totals 14 residues. CDR3: CASSQVGGGSPLHF. The CDR3 bases are TGCGCCAGCAGCCAAGTAGGCGGGGGATCACCCCTCCACTTT.

This chain joins TRBV27 and TRBJ1-5, with TRBD1 as a possible D gene (5 bases). The V gene lost 2 bases and the J gene lost 1 base, with 9 bases spanning the gap. Germline V lookup: CDR1 MNHEY, CDR2 SMNVEV (reference sequence). The CDR3 consists of 15 residues. CDR3 DNA sequence: TGTGCCAGCAGTTTACAGACAGACAGCAATCAGCCCCAGCATTTT. It yields the protein CASSLQTDSNQPQHF.